The 32 T cell receptor beta chains given below trace back to one sample, sequenced in a study of T cell responses to AZD1222 COVID-19 vaccine. The data were produced by immunoSEQ multiplex PCR, yet TCRdb's version contains in-frame clones alone and is incomplete. The table records about 200,000 clones, 85% to 95% of them present only once. Sequenced here: peripheral blood, sampled on day 0 of AZD1222 vaccination. The origin of the receptors is an adult in good health.

In DNA form, the CDR3 reads TGTGCCAGCAGCTTAGTAGAAGGAGGTAATCAGCCCCAGCATTTT. Its translation is CASSLVEGGNQPQHF. J is TRBJ1-5 and V is TRBV7-2; D unclear. This CDR3 has 15 residues. CDR1 is SGHTA, CDR2 FQGNSA, per germline. V lost 1 base and J lost 4, with 11 bases in between.

J is TRBJ1-1 and V is TRBV27; D gene unclear. CDR1 is MNHEY, CDR2 SMNVEV, per germline (reference sequence). Trimming pared 7 bases from V and 1 base from J, leaving 10 bases between. The CDR3 runs to 13 residues. CDR3 in DNA: TGTGCCAGCAAAGCCACGTGGAACACTGAAGCTTTCTTT. Translated: CASKATWNTEAFF.

The chain links TRBV28 to TRBJ2-5; D gene uncertain. The CDR3 runs to 13 residues. Germline V lookup: CDR1 MDHEN, CDR2 SYDVKM. V shed 1 base and J shed 2 bases, with 5 bases lying between them. The CDR3 region is CASSLFSQETQYF. CDR3 in DNA: TGTGCCAGCAGTTTATTTTCTCAAGAGACCCAGTACTTC.

CDR3: CASSQGQGRAEAFF. For the CDR3, the DNA is TGCGCCAGCAGCCAGGGACAGGGGAGAGCTGAAGCTTTCTTT. V usage is TRBV4-3 and J usage is TRBJ1-1, with 10 bases fitting TRBD1. V shed 3 bases and J 6 bases; nucleotides not matched to a gene: 4. Germline CDR1 LGHNA, CDR2 YSLEER. The CDR3 length is 14 residues.

J is TRBJ2-5 and V is TRBV5-4; D is unclear. Germline assignment: CDR1 SGHNT and CDR2 YYREEE (reference sequence). The CDR3 spans 14 residues. Trimming stripped 3 bases from V and 1 base from J, with 10 bases between. In nucleotides, the CDR3 is TGTGCCAGCAGCTCCGACATTACCCAAGAGACCCAGTACTTC. Protein product: CASSSDITQETQYF.

The chain joins TRBV9 to TRBJ1-1, with 9 bases lining up with TRBD1. V trimming: 4 bases; J trimming: 6 bases; junction bases outside the gene matches: 7. The CDR3 is 14 amino acids. Germline V lookup: CDR1 SGDLS, CDR2 YYNGEE. The CDR3 DNA reads TGTGCCAGCAGCATGCTACAGGGGGCCTCTGAAGCTTTCTTT. Its translation: CASSMLQGASEAFF.

This chain joins TRBV5-1 and TRBJ1-4; D gene unclear. Germline V CDR1 and CDR2: SGHRS, YFSETQ. The CDR3 length is 13 residues. V lost 0 bases and J 8 bases, leaving 8 bases between the germline ends. The CDR3 sequence is CASSLGQREKLFF. CDR3 coding DNA: TGCGCCAGCAGCTTGGGACAAAGAGAAAAACTGTTTTTT.

V gene TRBV6-5 combines with J gene TRBJ2-5, with a tentative D call TRBD1 (5 bases). The CDR3 is made up of 12 amino acids. Between the trimmed V and J ends, which lost 10 bases and 5 bases, there was a span of 14 bases. The germline V gene encodes CDR1 MNHEY and CDR2 SVGAGI. CDR3 amino acids: CANGRGMETQYF. CDR3 sequence (DNA): TGTGCCAACGGAAGGGGCATGGAGACCCAGTACTTC.

V gene TRBV11-2 combines with J gene TRBJ1-3, with D unresolved. This CDR3 region has 16 residues. V dropped 5 bases and J dropped 0 bases, with 14 bases sitting between them. CDR1 and CDR2 (germline): SGHAT, FQNNGV. CDR3 in amino acids: CASSHLGRSSGNTIYF. The CDR3 DNA reads TGTGCCAGCAGCCACCTAGGACGGTCCTCTGGAAACACCATATATTTT.

The J gene is TRBJ1-5, the V gene TRBV2; D is ambiguous. The CDR3 contains 14 residues. V lost 7 bases and J 4 bases, leaving 14 bases between the germline ends. Per germline, CDR1 SNHLY and CDR2 FYNNEI. CDR3 region: CASKEQVINQPQHF. CDR3 in DNA: TGTGCCAGCAAAGAGCAGGTAATAAATCAGCCCCAGCATTTT.

The chain combines TRBV5-1 with TRBJ1-2, with 7 bases fitting TRBD1. V was pared by 0 bases and J by 7 bases, with 3 bases of the junction left unmatched. Per germline, CDR1 SGHRS and CDR2 YFSETQ. The CDR3 consists of 13 residues. The CDR3 is CASSLEGGGGYTF. The CDR3 nucleotides read TGCGCCAGCAGCTTGGAAGGGGGCGGTGGCTACACCTTC.

This chain joins TRBV6-4 and TRBJ2-2; 7 positions match TRBD2. Unmatched junction bases numbered 10, after V lost 0 bases and J lost 6 bases. CDR1 MRHNA and CDR2 SNTAGT come from the germline V gene. This CDR3 is built from 17 residues. CDR3 sequence reads: CASSDSVQAGSPGELFF. DNA of the CDR3: TGTGCCAGCAGTGACTCGGTACAAGCGGGGAGTCCCGGGGAGCTGTTTTTT.

The rearrangement uses TRBV10-3 and TRBJ1-6; D is perhaps TRBD1 (6 bases). From germline, CDR1 is ENHRY and CDR2 SYGVKD. The CDR3 is 16 residues long. Trimming left V 7 bases short and J 7 bases short, with 20 bases between. Here the CDR3 DNA reads TGTGCCATCACTAACGACAGGCAACAAGGCAATTCACCCCTCCACTTT. It translates to CAITNDRQQGNSPLHF.

V is TRBV19 and J is TRBJ1-1; D unresolved. The V gene lost 2 bases and the J gene lost 1 base, with 5 bases spanning the gap. The germline V gene has CDR1 LNHDA and CDR2 SQIVND (reference sequence). This CDR3 is 13 amino acids long. The CDR3 region is CASSILGNTEAFF. The CDR3 DNA sequence: TGTGCCAGTAGTATACTGGGGAACACTGAAGCTTTCTTT.

Concerning this clone: An end of the junction differs from the germline gene, which may be a read error. The CDR3 sequence is CASSVERDSNSPLHF. CDR3 in DNA: TGTGCCAGTAGTGTAGAACGGGACAGCAATTCACCCCTCCACTTT. The gene calls are TRBV19 and TRBJ1-6; the match to TRBD1 covers 7 bases. Germline V gives CDR1 LNHDA, CDR2 SQIVND (reference sequence). The CDR3 loop spans 15 amino acids.

The genes are TRBV13 and TRBJ1-4; the D gene is possibly TRBD1 (5 bases). The CDR3 length is 15 residues. V lost 5 bases to trimming and J lost 4 bases, with 14 bases between them. Germline V gene data show CDR1 as PRHDT and CDR2 as FYEKMQ (reference sequence). The CDR3 nucleotides are TGTGCCAGCAGCCACCGACCAAGGGGTAATGAAAAACTGTTTTTT. Translated, it gives CASSHRPRGNEKLFF.

This chain connects TRBV5-1 to TRBJ1-2; possibly TRBD1 for D (6 bases). The CDR3 is 14 residues long. Germline-derived CDR1 and CDR2 are SGHRS and YFSETQ. The V and J ends lost 8 bases and 0 bases respectively, with 14 bases between them. Here the CDR3 DNA reads TGCGCCAGTCAGGAAGGGGGAGCTAACTATGGCTACACCTTC. Residues: CASQEGGANYGYTF.

The chain is built from TRBV5-1 and TRBJ2-2, with D unclear. This CDR3 is built from 15 residues. Germline CDR1 is SGHRS and CDR2 is YFSETQ. Trimming removed 0 bases at V and 2 bases at J, with 8 bases between. CDR3 sequence (DNA): TGCGCCAGCAGCTTGGCCAAAAGCAACACCGGGGAGCTGTTTTTT. Translating gives CASSLAKSNTGELFF.

J is TRBJ1-4 and V is TRBV28; TRBD1 aligns across 8 bases. Trimming cost V 3 bases and J 6 bases; bases outside gene matches: 9. The germline V gene encodes CDR1 MDHEN and CDR2 SYDVKM. This CDR3 is built from 16 residues. In nucleotides, the CDR3 is TGTGCCAGCAGTTTCACCGCAGGGGGCTTGCATGAAAAACTGTTTTTT. Translating gives CASSFTAGGLHEKLFF.

The chain carries TRBV9 and TRBJ2-1; D is unresolved. This CDR3 comprises 12 residues. V shed 4 bases and J shed 9 bases, with 11 bases lying between them. The germline CDR1 and CDR2 sequences are SGDLS and YYNGEE. CDR3 amino acids: CASSRIPTEQFF. Written as DNA, the CDR3 is TGTGCCAGCAGCCGAATACCTACTGAGCAGTTCTTC.

The chain uses TRBV6-4 and TRBJ1-2, with D perhaps TRBD1 (6 bases). V was cut by 6 bases and J by 1 base, with 12 bases left in between. This CDR3 is 14 amino acids long. Germline assignment: CDR1 MRHNA and CDR2 SNTAGT. The CDR3 bases are TGTGCCAGCAGGGAGACAGGTGGTAACTATGGCTACACCTTC. Translating it yields CASRETGGNYGYTF.

This sequence joins TRBV9 and TRBJ2-1; no clear D. The CDR3 spans 11 residues. Trimming stripped 7 bases from V and 8 bases from J, with 10 bases between. Germline CDR1 SGDLS, CDR2 YYNGEE. The CDR3 DNA follows: TGTGCCAGCTCTGGTTGGGATGAGCAGTTCTTC. Amino acid sequence: CASSGWDEQFF.

The CDR3 reads CAWSLDYGYTF. In DNA form, the CDR3 reads TGTGCCTGGAGTCTGGACTATGGCTACACCTTC. V is TRBV30 and J is TRBJ1-2; D ambiguous. The CDR3 extends over 11 amino acids. The germline V gene encodes CDR1 GTSNPN and CDR2 SVGIG (reference sequence). The germline V and J ends were trimmed by 2 bases and 3 bases, with 4 bases remaining between them. Together with reference TRBV30 and TRBJ1-2, the CDR3 gives the full variable domain: SQTIHQWPATLVQPVGSPLSLECTVEGTSNPNLYWYRQAAGRGLQLLFYSVGIGQISSEVPQNLSASRPQDRQFILSSKKLLLSDSGFYLCAWSLDYGYTFGSGTRLTVV.

The chain joins TRBV25-1 to TRBJ2-7, with D perhaps matching TRBD1 (6 bases). V was shortened by 8 bases and J by 3 bases, with 17 bases between the two germline ends. The CDR3 is made up of 14 amino acids. Germline CDR1 is MGHDK and CDR2 is SYGVNS. The CDR3: CASADRNGGYEQYF. DNA for the CDR3: TGTGCCAGCGCGGACAGAAACGGTGGCTACGAGCAGTACTTC.

DNA for the CDR3: TGTGCCAGCAGCTTAGACCTGGGAGAAGGTTATAGCAATCAGCCCCAGCATTTT. It is translated as CASSLDLGEGYSNQPQHF. The rearrangement uses TRBV7-9 and TRBJ1-5; D is uncertain. This CDR3 has 18 residues. Germline loops: CDR1 SEHNR, CDR2 FQNEAQ (reference sequence). Deletions cut 1 base from V and 0 bases from J, with 16 bases between. Variable domain in full (rest from reference TRBV7-9 and TRBJ1-5): DTGVSQNPRHKITKRGQNVTFRCDPISEHNRLYWYRQTLGQGPEFLTYFQNEAQLEKSRLLSDRFSAERPKGSFSTLEIQRTEQGDSAMYLCASSLDLGEGYSNQPQHFGDGTRLSIL.

This chain links TRBV4-1 with TRBJ1-2, with TRBD1 as a possible D gene (6 bases). CDR3 length equals 16 residues. Per the germline V gene, CDR1 is MGHRA and CDR2 is YSYEKL. V dropped 1 base and J dropped 5 bases, with 17 bases sitting between them. The CDR3 is CASSQVGAGWGYGYTF. In DNA form, the CDR3 reads TGCGCCAGCAGCCAAGTGGGGGCGGGATGGGGTTATGGCTACACCTTC.

This chain joins TRBV10-3 and TRBJ1-1; no clear D gene. V was cut by 10 bases and J by 4 bases, with 16 bases left in between. This CDR3 is 13 amino acids long. The germline V gene has CDR1 ENHRY and CDR2 SYGVKD. CDR3 protein: CATSPSLGTEAFF. The CDR3, as DNA: TGTGCCACCTCCCCCTCTTTGGGCACTGAAGCTTTCTTT.

The chain couples TRBV7-2 to TRBJ2-7; TRBD1 aligns across 9 bases. There are 15 residues in the CDR3. The J segment lost 6 bases and the V segment lost 5 bases, leaving 11 bases of the junction unmatched. Germline-derived CDR1 and CDR2 are SGHTA and FQGNSA. The CDR3 bases are TGTGCCAGCAGCCTACAGGGGGCCCTGGGGGGCGAGCAGTACTTC. It codes for CASSLQGALGGEQYF. Filled out from reference TRBV7-2 and TRBJ2-7, the complete variable domain reads GAGVSQSPSNKVTEKGKDVELRCDPISGHTALYWYRQSLGQGLEFLIYFQGNSAPDKSGLPSDRFSAERTGGSVSTLTIQRTQQEDSAVYLCASSLQGALGGEQYFGPGTRLTVT.

V and J are TRBV14 and TRBJ2-3; D unresolved. The CDR3 is made up of 12 amino acids. Trimming pared 0 bases from V and 14 bases from J, leaving 12 bases between. CDR1 is SGHDN, CDR2 FVKESK, per germline. The CDR3: CASSQDPRLAYF. The DNA of the CDR3 is TGTGCCAGCAGCCAAGACCCTCGCCTGGCGTATTTT.

CDR3: CASSLGLFAGAHNEQFF. The CDR3 region has the DNA TGTGCCAGCAGCTTAGGTCTATTTGCCGGGGCTCACAATGAGCAGTTCTTC. V and J are TRBV7-6 and TRBJ2-1, with D tentatively TRBD1 or TRBD2 (5 bases each). Germline CDR1 and CDR2: SGHVS and FNYEAQ. The CDR3 runs 17 residues. Trimming pared 1 base from V and 5 bases from J, leaving 18 bases between.

The chain recombines TRBV14 with TRBJ1-1; possibly TRBD1 for D (5 bases). The CDR3 is made up of 14 amino acids. Trimming removed 1 base at V and 4 bases at J, with 10 bases between. In germline, CDR1 is SGHDN, CDR2 FVKESK. CDR3 in DNA: TGTGCCAGCAGCCAAGGGGGACGACGCACTGAAGCTTTCTTT. Translated, it gives CASSQGGRRTEAFF.

This clone was observed a few times. The chain has TRBV6-6 and TRBJ1-5, with 9 bases aligning to TRBD1. The CDR3 covers 14 residues. After removal of 6 bases from V and 7 bases from J, the junction contained 7 bases not matched to a gene. CDR1 is MNHNY, CDR2 SVGAGI, per germline (reference sequence). The CDR3 bases are TGTGCCAGCAGCGGCACAGGGGGCGCCCAGCCCCAGCATTTT. This sequence encodes CASSGTGGAQPQHF.